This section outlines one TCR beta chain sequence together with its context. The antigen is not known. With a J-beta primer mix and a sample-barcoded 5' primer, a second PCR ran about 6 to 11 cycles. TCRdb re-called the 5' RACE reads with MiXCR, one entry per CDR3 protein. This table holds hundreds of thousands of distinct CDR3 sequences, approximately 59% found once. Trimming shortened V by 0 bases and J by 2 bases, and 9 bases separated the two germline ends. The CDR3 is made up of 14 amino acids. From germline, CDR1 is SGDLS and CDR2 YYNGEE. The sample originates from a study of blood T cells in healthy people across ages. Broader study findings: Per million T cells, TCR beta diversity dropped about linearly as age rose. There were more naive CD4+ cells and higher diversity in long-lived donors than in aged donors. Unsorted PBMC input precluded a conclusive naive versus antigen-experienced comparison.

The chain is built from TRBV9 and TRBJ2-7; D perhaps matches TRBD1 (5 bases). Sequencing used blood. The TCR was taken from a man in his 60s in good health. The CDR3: CASSVAGQAYEQYF. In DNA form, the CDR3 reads TGTGCCAGCAGCGTAGCAGGGCAGGCCTACGAGCAGTACTTC.